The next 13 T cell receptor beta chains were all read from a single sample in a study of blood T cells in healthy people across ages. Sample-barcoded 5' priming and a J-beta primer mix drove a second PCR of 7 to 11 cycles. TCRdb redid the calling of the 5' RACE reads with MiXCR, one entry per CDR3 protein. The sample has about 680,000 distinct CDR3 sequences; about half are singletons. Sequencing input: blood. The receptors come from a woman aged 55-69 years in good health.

In nucleotides, the CDR3 is TGTGCCAGCAGCCGGGAAGGCGACAGGGACGAGACCCAGTACTTC. Its translation: CASSREGDRDETQYF. V usage is TRBV4-2 and J usage is TRBJ2-5; 7 bases line up with TRBD1. Per the germline V gene, CDR1 is LGHNA and CDR2 is YNFKEQ. The CDR3 sequence is 15 residues long. Unmatched junction bases numbered 10, after V lost 4 bases and J lost 5 bases.

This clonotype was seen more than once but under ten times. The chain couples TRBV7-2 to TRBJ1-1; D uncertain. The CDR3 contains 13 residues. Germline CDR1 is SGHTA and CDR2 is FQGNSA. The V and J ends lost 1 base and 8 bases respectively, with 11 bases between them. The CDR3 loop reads CASSLEPALEAFF. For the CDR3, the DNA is TGTGCCAGCAGCTTAGAACCCGCCCTCGAAGCTTTCTTT.

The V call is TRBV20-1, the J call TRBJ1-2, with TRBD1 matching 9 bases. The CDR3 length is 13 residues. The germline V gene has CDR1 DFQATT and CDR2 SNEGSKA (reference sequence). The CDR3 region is CLASGTGKYGYTF. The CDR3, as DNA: TGCTTAGCCAGTGGGACAGGGAAATATGGCTACACCTTC.

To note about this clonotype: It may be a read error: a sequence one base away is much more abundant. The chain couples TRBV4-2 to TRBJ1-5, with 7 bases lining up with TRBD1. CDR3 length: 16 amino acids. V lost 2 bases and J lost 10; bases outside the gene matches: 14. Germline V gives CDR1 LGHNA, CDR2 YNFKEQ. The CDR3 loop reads CASSQTGAISLHPQHF. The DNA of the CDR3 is TGTGCCAGCAGCCAAACAGGGGCCATCTCCCTCCACCCCCAGCATTTT.

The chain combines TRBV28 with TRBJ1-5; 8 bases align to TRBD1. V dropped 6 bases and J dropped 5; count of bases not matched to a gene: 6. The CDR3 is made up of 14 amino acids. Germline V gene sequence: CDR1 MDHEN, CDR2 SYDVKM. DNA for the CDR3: TGTGCCAGCAGCTCGGGACAGGAGGATCAGCCCCAGCATTTT. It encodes CASSSGQEDQPQHF.

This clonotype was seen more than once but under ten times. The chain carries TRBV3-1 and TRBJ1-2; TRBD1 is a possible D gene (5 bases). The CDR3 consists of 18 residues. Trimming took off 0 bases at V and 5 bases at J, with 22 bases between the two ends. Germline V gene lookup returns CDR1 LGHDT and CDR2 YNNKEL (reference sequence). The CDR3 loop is CASSQDITFGGTPYGYTF. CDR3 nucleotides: TGTGCCAGCAGCCAAGATATCACCTTCGGAGGGACTCCTTATGGCTACACCTTC.

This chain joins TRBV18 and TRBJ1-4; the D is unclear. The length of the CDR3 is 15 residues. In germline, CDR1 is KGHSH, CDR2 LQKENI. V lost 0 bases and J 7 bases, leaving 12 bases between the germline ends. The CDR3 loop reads CASSPPSAASEKLFF. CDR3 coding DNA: TGTGCCAGCTCACCACCGAGTGCAGCGAGTGAAAAACTGTTTTTT.

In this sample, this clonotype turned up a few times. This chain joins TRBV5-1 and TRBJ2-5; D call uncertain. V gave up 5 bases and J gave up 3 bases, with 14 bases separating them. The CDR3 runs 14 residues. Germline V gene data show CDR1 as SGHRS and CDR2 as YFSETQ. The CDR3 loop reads CASRPSVVEETQYF. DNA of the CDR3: TGCGCCAGCAGGCCCTCGGTGGTAGAAGAGACCCAGTACTTC.

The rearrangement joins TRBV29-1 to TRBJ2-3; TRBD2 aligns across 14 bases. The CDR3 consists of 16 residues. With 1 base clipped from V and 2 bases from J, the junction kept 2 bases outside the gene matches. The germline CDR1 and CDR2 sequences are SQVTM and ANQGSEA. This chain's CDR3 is CSVEATSGRATDTQYF. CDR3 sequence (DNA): TGCAGCGTTGAAGCGACTAGCGGGAGGGCCACAGATACGCAGTATTTT.

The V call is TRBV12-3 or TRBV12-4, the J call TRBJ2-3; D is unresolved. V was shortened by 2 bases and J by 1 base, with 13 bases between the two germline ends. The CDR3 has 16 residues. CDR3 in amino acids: CASSLWASGGTDTQYF. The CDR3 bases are TGTGCCAGCAGTTTATGGGCCAGTGGGGGCACAGATACGCAGTATTTT.

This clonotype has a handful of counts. CDR3 nucleotides: TGCAGCGTAGTTGAAGACTTCTACGAGCAGTACTTC. It is translated as CSVVEDFYEQYF. The chain links TRBV29-1 to TRBJ2-4; D not resolved. The tail of the sequence fits TRBJ2-7 better, so the J call may be wrong. This CDR3 has 12 amino acids. The germline CDR1 and CDR2 sequences are SQVTM and ANQGSEA.

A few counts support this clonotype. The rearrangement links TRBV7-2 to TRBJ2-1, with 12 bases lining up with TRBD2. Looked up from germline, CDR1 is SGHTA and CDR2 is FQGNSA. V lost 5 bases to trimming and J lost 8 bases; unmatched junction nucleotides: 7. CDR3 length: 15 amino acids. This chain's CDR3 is CASSRVTSGSYEQFF. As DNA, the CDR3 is TGTGCCAGCAGCCGAGTGACTAGCGGGAGTTATGAGCAGTTCTTC.

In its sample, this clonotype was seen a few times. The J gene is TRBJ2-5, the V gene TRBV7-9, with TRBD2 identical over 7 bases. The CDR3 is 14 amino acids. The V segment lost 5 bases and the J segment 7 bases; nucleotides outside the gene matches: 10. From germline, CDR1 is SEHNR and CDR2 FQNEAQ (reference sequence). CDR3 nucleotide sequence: TGTGCCAGCAGCCTGGATGGACTAGTGGGGACCCAGTACTTC. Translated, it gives CASSLDGLVGTQYF.